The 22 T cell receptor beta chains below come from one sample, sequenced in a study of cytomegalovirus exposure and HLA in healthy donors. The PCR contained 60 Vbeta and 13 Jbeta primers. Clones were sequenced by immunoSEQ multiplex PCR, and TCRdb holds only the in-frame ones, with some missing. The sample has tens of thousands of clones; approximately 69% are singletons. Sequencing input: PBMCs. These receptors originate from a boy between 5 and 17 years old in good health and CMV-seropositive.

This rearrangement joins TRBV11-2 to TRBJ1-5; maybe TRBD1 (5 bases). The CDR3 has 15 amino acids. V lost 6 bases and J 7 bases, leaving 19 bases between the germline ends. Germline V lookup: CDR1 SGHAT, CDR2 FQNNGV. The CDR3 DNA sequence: TGTGCCAGCAGTGCTACAGGCTTCCTAGACCAGCCCCAGCATTTT. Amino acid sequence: CASSATGFLDQPQHF.

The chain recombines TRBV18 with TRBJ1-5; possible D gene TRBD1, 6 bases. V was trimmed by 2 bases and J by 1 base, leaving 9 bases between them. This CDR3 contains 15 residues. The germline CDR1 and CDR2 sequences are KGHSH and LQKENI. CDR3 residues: CASSPSGASNQPQHF. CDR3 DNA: TGTGCCAGCTCACCATCAGGGGCGAGCAATCAGCCCCAGCATTTT.

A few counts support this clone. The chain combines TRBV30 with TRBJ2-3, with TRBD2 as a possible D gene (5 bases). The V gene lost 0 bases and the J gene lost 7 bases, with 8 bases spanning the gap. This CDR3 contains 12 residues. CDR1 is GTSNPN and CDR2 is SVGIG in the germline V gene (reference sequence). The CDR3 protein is CAWSVPGNTQYF. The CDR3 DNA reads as TGTGCCTGGAGTGTACCGGGAAATACGCAGTATTTT.

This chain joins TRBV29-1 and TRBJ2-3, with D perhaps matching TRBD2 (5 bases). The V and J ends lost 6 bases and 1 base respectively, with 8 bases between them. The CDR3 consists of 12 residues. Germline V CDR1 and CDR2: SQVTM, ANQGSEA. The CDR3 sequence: CSVRGGTDTQYF. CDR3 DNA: TGCAGCGTCCGGGGTGGCACAGATACGCAGTATTTT.

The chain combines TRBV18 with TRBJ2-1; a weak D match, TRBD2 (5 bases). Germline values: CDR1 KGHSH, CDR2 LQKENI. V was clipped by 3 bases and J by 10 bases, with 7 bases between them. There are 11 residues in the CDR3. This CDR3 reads CASSPSGEQFF. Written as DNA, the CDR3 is TGTGCCAGCTCACCGTCGGGAGAGCAGTTCTTC.

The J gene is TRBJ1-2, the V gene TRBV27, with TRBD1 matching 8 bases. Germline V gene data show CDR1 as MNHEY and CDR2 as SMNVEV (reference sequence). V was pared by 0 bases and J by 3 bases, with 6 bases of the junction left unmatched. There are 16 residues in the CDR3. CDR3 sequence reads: CASSLSGQAPYYGYTF. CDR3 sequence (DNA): TGTGCCAGCAGTTTATCGGGACAGGCCCCCTACTATGGCTACACCTTC.

This CDR3 reads CASSLIRGETQYF. The CDR3 DNA follows: TGTGCCAGCAGCTTAATCAGGGGGGAGACCCAGTACTTC. V is TRBV11-2 and J is TRBJ2-5, with 7 nucleotides matching TRBD1. V was clipped by 2 bases and J by 5 bases; unmatched bases: 2. Per the germline V gene, CDR1 is SGHAT and CDR2 is FQNNGV. There are 13 residues in the CDR3.

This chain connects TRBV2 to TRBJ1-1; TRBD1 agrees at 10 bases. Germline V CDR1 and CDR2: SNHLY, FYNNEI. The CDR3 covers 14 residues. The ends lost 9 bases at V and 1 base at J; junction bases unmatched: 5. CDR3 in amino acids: CASCWDRGNTEAFF. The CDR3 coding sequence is TGTGCCAGTTGTTGGGACAGGGGGAACACTGAAGCTTTCTTT.

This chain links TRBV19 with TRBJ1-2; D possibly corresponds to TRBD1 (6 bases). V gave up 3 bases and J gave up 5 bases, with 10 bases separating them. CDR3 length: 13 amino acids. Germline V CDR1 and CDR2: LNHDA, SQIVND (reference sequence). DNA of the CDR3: TGTGCCAGTAGTATTGGACAGATTTATGGCTACACCTTC. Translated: CASSIGQIYGYTF.

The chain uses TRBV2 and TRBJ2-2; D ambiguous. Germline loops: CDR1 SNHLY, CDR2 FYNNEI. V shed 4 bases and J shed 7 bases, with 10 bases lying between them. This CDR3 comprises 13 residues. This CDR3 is CASSVVSGGELFF. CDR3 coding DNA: TGTGCCAGCAGTGTAGTTTCGGGCGGGGAGCTGTTTTTT.

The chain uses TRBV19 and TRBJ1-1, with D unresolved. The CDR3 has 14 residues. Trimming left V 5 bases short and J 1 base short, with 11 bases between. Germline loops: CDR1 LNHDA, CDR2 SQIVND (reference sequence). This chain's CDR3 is CASSVQNPNTEAFF. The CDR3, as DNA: TGTGCCAGTAGTGTGCAGAATCCGAACACTGAAGCTTTCTTT.

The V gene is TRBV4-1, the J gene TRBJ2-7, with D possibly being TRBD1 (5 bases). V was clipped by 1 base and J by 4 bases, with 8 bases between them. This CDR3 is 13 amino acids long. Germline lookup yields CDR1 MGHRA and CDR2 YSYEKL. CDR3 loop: CASSQVKGYEQYF. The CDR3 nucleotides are TGCGCCAGCAGCCAAGTAAAGGGGTACGAGCAGTACTTC.

The CDR3 reads CASSKDTSATNEKLFF. DNA for the CDR3: TGTGCCAGCTCAAAGGACACATCAGCAACTAATGAAAAACTGTTTTTT. The chain carries TRBV18 and TRBJ1-4; tentatively, D is TRBD1 (5 bases). Germline V lookup: CDR1 KGHSH, CDR2 LQKENI. The CDR3 is 16 amino acids. The V gene lost 5 bases and the J gene lost 0 bases, with 13 bases spanning the gap. Full variable domain (outside the CDR3, taken from reference TRBV18 and TRBJ1-4): NAGVMQNPRHLVRRRGQEARLRCSPMKGHSHVYWYRQLPEEGLKFMVYLQKENIIDESGMPKERFSAEFPKEGPSILRIQQVVRGDSAAYFCASSKDTSATNEKLFFGSGTQLSVL.

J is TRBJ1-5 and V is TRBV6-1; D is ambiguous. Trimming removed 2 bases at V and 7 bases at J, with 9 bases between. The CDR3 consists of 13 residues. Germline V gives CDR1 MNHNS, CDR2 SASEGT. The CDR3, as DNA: TGTGCCAGCAGTGAATTTATGGGCCAGCCCCAGCATTTT. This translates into CASSEFMGQPQHF.

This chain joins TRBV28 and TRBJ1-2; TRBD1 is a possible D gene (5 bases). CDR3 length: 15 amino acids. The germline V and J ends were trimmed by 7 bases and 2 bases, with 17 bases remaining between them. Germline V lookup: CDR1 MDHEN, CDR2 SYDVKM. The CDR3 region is CASTYQGTRNYGYTF. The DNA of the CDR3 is TGTGCCAGCACCTACCAGGGCACTCGGAACTATGGCTACACCTTC.

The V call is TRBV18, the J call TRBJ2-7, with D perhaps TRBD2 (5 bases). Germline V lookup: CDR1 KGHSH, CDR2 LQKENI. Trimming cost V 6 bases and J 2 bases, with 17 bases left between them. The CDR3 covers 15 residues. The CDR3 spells CASSVSGSITYEQYF. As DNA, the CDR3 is TGTGCCAGCTCCGTCTCGGGGTCCATCACCTACGAGCAGTACTTC.

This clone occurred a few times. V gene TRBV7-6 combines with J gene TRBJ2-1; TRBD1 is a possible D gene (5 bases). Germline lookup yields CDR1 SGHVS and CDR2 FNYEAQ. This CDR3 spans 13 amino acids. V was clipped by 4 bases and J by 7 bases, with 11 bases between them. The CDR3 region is CASSSPGLNEQFF. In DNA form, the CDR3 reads TGTGCCAGCAGCTCCCCAGGGTTGAATGAGCAGTTCTTC.

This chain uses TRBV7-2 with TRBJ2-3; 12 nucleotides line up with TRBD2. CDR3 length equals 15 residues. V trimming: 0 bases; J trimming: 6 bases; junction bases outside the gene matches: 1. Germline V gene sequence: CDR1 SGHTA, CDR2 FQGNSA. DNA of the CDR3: TGTGCCAGCAGCTTAGCGGGGACTAGCGGGGATACGCAGTATTTT. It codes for CASSLAGTSGDTQYF.

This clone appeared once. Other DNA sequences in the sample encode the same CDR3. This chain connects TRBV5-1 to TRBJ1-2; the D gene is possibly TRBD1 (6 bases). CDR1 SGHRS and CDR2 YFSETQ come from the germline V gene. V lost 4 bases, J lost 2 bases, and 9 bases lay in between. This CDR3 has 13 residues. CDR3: CASSPGQNYGYTF. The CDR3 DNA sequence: TGCGCCAGCAGCCCCGGACAGAACTATGGCTACACCTTC.

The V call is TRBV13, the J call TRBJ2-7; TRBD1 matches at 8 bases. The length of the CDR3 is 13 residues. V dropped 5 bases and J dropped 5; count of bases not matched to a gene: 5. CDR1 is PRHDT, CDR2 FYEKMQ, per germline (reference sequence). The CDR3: CASSLRDRHEQYF. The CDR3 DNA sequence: TGTGCCAGCAGCCTCCGGGACAGGCACGAGCAGTACTTC.

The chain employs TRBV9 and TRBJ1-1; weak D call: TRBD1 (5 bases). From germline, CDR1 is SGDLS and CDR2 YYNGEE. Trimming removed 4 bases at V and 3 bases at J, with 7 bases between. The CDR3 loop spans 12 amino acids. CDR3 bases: TGTGCCAGCAGCAGGGGTTACACTGAAGCTTTCTTT. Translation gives CASSRGYTEAFF. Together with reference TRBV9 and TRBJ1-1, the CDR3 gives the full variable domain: DSGVTQTPKHLITATGQRVTLRCSPRSGDLSVYWYQQSLDQGLQFLIQYYNGEERAKGNILERFSAQQFPDLHSELNLSSLELGDSALYFCASSRGYTEAFFGQGTRLTVV.

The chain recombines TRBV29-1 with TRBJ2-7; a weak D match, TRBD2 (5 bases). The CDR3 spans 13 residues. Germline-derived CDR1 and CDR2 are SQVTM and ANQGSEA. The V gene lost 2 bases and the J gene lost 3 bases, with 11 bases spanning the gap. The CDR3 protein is CSVESGGGYEQYF. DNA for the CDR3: TGCAGCGTTGAATCCGGAGGAGGCTACGAGCAGTACTTC.